This T cell receptor beta chain was profiled in a study of human T cells and chemical hapten exposure. Study outcomes and limitations: Sensitizing to DPC left TCRs with a frequency above 1 in 1000 unaltered. Significantly more large CDR3 similarity clusters were formed by expanded TCRs than by controls.

As for time point: patch test 2, 6 weeks after DPC sensitization. This sample's treatment: therapeutic diphenylcyclopropenone sensitization with weekly scalp DPC. The V segment lost 5 bases and the J segment 1 base; nucleotides outside the gene matches: 9. The V gene's germline CDR1 is ENHRY and CDR2 SYGVKD. This CDR3 has 17 residues. Study processing details: Per-sample TCR counts ranged from roughly 20,000 to 700,000, median 95,638. Using its own MiXCR run on the RACE reads, TCRdb lists one record per CDR3 protein. The V and J calls reflect TCRdb's pipeline rather than the authors' work. The sample includes about 40,000 distinct CDR3 sequences, over 3% of them seen just once. This clonotype was detected ten times or more. Its antigen is unknown.

This chain joins TRBV10-3 and TRBJ2-1; 9 nucleotides match TRBD2. This sequence originates from a man in his forties or fifties with alopecia areata. Some clones in this sample may be carry-over from other donors' samples. This material consisted of whole blood, taken in connection with sensitization to the hapten diphenylcyclopropenone (DPC). CDR3: CAISKSVTSGSYNEQFF. The CDR3 DNA sequence: TGTGCCATCAGTAAGAGCGTCACTAGCGGGTCCTACAATGAGCAGTTCTTC.